The present entry profiles one TCR beta chain with its context. Its antigen is unknown. Under the authors' procedure: The authors compared patient CD8+ clones larger than 1% against published virus-specific TCRB sequences. Only a few of these clones matched. Clones were read by immunoSEQ multiplex PCR, and TCRdb kept only the in-frame ones, dropping some. That table furnishes V, J and clone size, whereas the DNA furnished D and trimming. The data contain 5,500 or so clones, about 78% of them singletons. Germline V gene lookup returns CDR1 SGHDT and CDR2 YYEEEE. Trimming shortened V by 3 bases and J by 0 bases, and 12 bases separated the two germline ends. This CDR3 has 15 residues. The sample is drawn from a study of somatic mutations in cytotoxic T cells in rheumatoid arthritis. General observations from the study: Only rheumatoid arthritis patients, not healthy controls, showed CD8+ clonality increasing with age. Nobody knew which antigens the expanded CD8+ clones targeted. CD8+ T-cell clonality showed no significant difference between rheumatoid arthritis patients and age-matched healthy controls.

The chain recombines TRBV5-6 with TRBJ1-1; D gene uncertain. The origin of this receptor is an adult with rheumatoid arthritis. The material sequenced was CD8+ T cells sorted from blood. Here the CDR3 reads CASSSPAGLNTEAFF. The CDR3 coding sequence is TGTGCCAGCAGCTCTCCGGCTGGCTTGAACACTGAAGCTTTCTTT.